What follows are 19 T cell receptor beta chains derived from one specimen sequenced in a study of blood T cell repertoires in COVID-19. Using immunoSEQ multiplex PCR, the repertoire was profiled, and TCRdb retains in-frame clones only, with some absent. The table records about 200,000 clones, approximately 78% of them present only once. The sample comprised peripheral blood. The receptors stem from a woman of 80 years or more with active or convalescent COVID-19.

The chain links TRBV10-3 to TRBJ1-2; 8 positions match TRBD1. Germline trimming cut 10 bases from V and 4 bases from J; bases unmatched to any gene: 5. CDR1 and CDR2 (germline): ENHRY, SYGVKD. CDR3 length: 12 amino acids. The CDR3 nucleotides read TGTGCCAGTTACCAGGGGGCCTATGGCTACACCTTC. This translates into CASYQGAYGYTF.

The V and J genes are TRBV19 and TRBJ2-3; D possibly corresponds to TRBD1 (5 bases). The CDR3 runs to 14 residues. Germline CDR1 is LNHDA and CDR2 is SQIVND (reference sequence). V lost 3 bases, J lost 2 bases, and 9 bases lay in between. The CDR3 spells CASSIMGPTDTQYF. The CDR3 bases are TGTGCCAGTAGTATTATGGGGCCCACAGATACGCAGTATTTT. The full variable domain, completed using reference TRBV19 and TRBJ2-3, is DGGITQSPKYLFRKEGQNVTLSCEQNLNHDAMYWYRQDPGQGLRLIYYSQIVNDFQKGDIAEGYSVSREKKESFPLTVTSAQKNPTAFYLCASSIMGPTDTQYFGPGTRLTVL.

The chain recombines TRBV7-6 with TRBJ1-5; 9 bases align to TRBD1. Germline V gene sequence: CDR1 SGHVS, CDR2 FNYEAQ. V was pared by 3 bases and J by 3 bases, with 6 bases of the junction left unmatched. The length of the CDR3 is 16 residues. DNA of the CDR3: TGTGCCAGCAGCTTGGGAAGACAGGGGGACAATCAGCCCCAGCATTTT. Translated: CASSLGRQGDNQPQHF. Variable domain in full (rest from reference TRBV7-6 and TRBJ1-5): GAGVSQSPRYKVTKRGQDVALRCDPISGHVSLYWYRQALGQGPEFLTYFNYEAQQDKSGLPNDRFSAERPEGSISTLTIQRTEQRDSAMYRCASSLGRQGDNQPQHFGDGTRLSIL.

V and J are TRBV5-1 and TRBJ1-3; D unresolved. Germline-derived CDR1 and CDR2 are SGHRS and YFSETQ. CDR3 length equals 16 residues. V lost 0 bases and J 4 bases, leaving 14 bases between the germline ends. For the CDR3, the DNA is TGCGCCAGCAGCTTGGATTCACCGCGATTCGGAAACACCATATATTTT. It is translated as CASSLDSPRFGNTIYF.

This clone was detected only a few times. In DNA, the CDR3 is TGTGCCAGCAGCAGGACAGGGGGCTACGAGCAGTACTTC. Protein product: CASSRTGGYEQYF. This chain links TRBV3-1 (or the pseudogene TRBV3-2) with TRBJ2-7; 10 nucleotides agree with TRBD1. The CDR3 runs 13 residues. V was clipped by 5 bases and J by 3 bases; unmatched bases: 1. Germline V gene lookup returns CDR1 LGHDT and CDR2 YNNKEL (reference sequence).

The CDR3 here is CASSQEMLGRGGAGELFF. DNA for the CDR3: TGCGCCAGCAGCCAAGAGATGCTTGGGCGGGGGGGAGCCGGGGAGCTGTTTTTT. The rearrangement uses TRBV4-1 and TRBJ2-2; 9 bases agree with TRBD2. This CDR3 comprises 18 residues. The germline V gene has CDR1 MGHRA and CDR2 YSYEKL. With V trimmed by 0 bases and J by 6 bases, 11 bases remained unmatched.

The rearrangement links TRBV18 to TRBJ2-7, with 11 bases aligning to TRBD1. J gave up 7 bases and V 3 bases, and 14 bases lay outside the gene matches. Per the germline V gene, CDR1 is KGHSH and CDR2 is LQKENI. The CDR3 has 17 amino acids. The CDR3: CASSPVVRGQGASEQYF. CDR3 bases: TGTGCCAGCTCACCCGTGGTCCGAGGACAGGGGGCGTCTGAGCAGTACTTC. The full variable domain, rest sourced from reference TRBV18 and TRBJ2-7, is NAGVMQNPRHLVRRRGQEARLRCSPMKGHSHVYWYRQLPEEGLKFMVYLQKENIIDESGMPKERFSAEFPKEGPSILRIQQVVRGDSAAYFCASSPVVRGQGASEQYFGPGTRLTVT.

This chain uses TRBV2 with TRBJ1-1; 8 bases fit TRBD1. CDR1 and CDR2 from the germline V gene are SNHLY and FYNNEI. J was trimmed by 0 bases and V by 7 bases; bases with no gene match: 4. The CDR3 consists of 14 residues. The CDR3 loop reads CASMGQAMNTEAFF. The CDR3 nucleotides read TGTGCCAGCATGGGACAGGCGATGAACACTGAAGCTTTCTTT.

This chain joins TRBV7-8 and TRBJ1-1; tentatively, D is TRBD1 (5 bases). The germline V and J ends were trimmed by 6 bases and 3 bases, with 14 bases remaining between them. CDR1 and CDR2 (germline): SGHVS, FQNEAQ. The CDR3 is 14 residues long. CDR3 nucleotides: TGTGCCAGCAGTACCCAGGGTTTCGACACTGAAGCTTTCTTT. This translates into CASSTQGFDTEAFF.

The chain couples TRBV2 to TRBJ2-7; 8 nucleotides line up with TRBD2. V shed 6 bases and J 0 bases; nucleotides not matched to a gene: 1. CDR1 is SNHLY and CDR2 is FYNNEI in the germline V gene. This CDR3 region has 13 residues. The CDR3 reads CASRGLDSYEQYF. In nucleotides, the CDR3 is TGTGCCAGCAGGGGACTAGACTCCTACGAGCAGTACTTC.

The chain links TRBV19 to TRBJ1-2; perhaps TRBD1 as D (6 bases). With 6 bases removed from V and 2 bases from J, the gap between germline ends came to 16 bases. There are 15 residues in the CDR3. CDR1 is LNHDA, CDR2 SQIVND, per germline (reference sequence). The CDR3 DNA reads TGTGCCAGTAGGCTCCTGGGACATCGGAACTATGGCTACACCTTC. Its translation is CASRLLGHRNYGYTF.

In this sample, this clone turned up many times. The chain couples TRBV5-4 to TRBJ1-2; 8 nucleotides align to TRBD1. In germline, CDR1 is SGHNT, CDR2 YYREEE (reference sequence). V lost 4 bases and J lost 4; bases outside the gene matches: 15. The CDR3 totals 17 residues. This CDR3 is CASSAGTGPSLSYGYTF. CDR3 nucleotides: TGTGCCAGCAGCGCAGGGACAGGTCCAAGTCTGAGCTATGGCTACACCTTC. Full variable domain (rest looked up from reference TRBV5-4 and TRBJ1-2): ETGVTQSPTHLIKTRGQQVTLRCSSQSGHNTVSWYQQALGQGPQFIFQYYREEENGRGNFPPRFSGLQFPNYSSELNVNALELDDSALYLCASSAGTGPSLSYGYTFGSGTRLTVV.

The V call is TRBV25-1, the J call TRBJ2-6, with unresolved D. Germline V gene lookup returns CDR1 MGHDK and CDR2 SYGVNS. This CDR3 has 15 amino acids. V was pared by 6 bases and J by 4 bases, with 13 bases between. The CDR3 region is CASRNTGSGANVLTF. CDR3 bases: TGTGCCAGCAGGAATACCGGGTCGGGGGCCAACGTCCTGACTTTC.

CDR3 loop: CASSELGPSGGHTTGELFF. The CDR3 DNA sequence: TGTGCCAGCAGCGAATTAGGGCCTAGCGGGGGCCACACCACCGGGGAGCTGTTTTTT. The chain employs TRBV9 and TRBJ2-2; TRBD2 agrees at 10 bases. CDR3 length equals 19 residues. The germline V gene encodes CDR1 SGDLS and CDR2 YYNGEE. Germline trimming cut 3 bases from V and 4 bases from J; bases unmatched to any gene: 15.

This clone was recorded only once. V is TRBV10-3 and J is TRBJ1-1; D possibly corresponds to TRBD1 (5 bases). Trimming removed 7 bases at V and 0 bases at J, with 9 bases between. The CDR3 length is 13 residues. In germline, CDR1 is ENHRY, CDR2 SYGVKD. The CDR3 protein is CAITGALNTEAFF. CDR3 sequence (DNA): TGTGCCATCACTGGGGCGTTGAACACTGAAGCTTTCTTT.

The chain recombines TRBV6-2 or TRBV6-3 with TRBJ1-2; D may be TRBD1 (6 bases). The CDR3 runs to 13 residues. Germline values: CDR1 MNHEY, CDR2 SVGEGT. Trimming stripped 5 bases from V and 4 bases from J, with 11 bases between. The CDR3 bases are TGTGCCAGCAGTCCGGGACAAACCTATGGCTACACCTTC. As protein: CASSPGQTYGYTF.

The chain recombines TRBV11-2 with TRBJ1-4; no clear D. The germline V gene encodes CDR1 SGHAT and CDR2 FQNNGV. Trimming took 4 bases from V and 5 from J, leaving 8 bases between them. This CDR3 spans 13 amino acids. The CDR3 region is CASSSQRNEKLFF. DNA of the CDR3: TGTGCCAGCAGCTCACAAAGAAATGAAAAACTGTTTTTT.

The gene calls are TRBV19 and TRBJ2-5; TRBD1 matches 12 bases. Germline V gives CDR1 LNHDA, CDR2 SQIVND (reference sequence). This CDR3 region has 15 residues. J gave up 4 bases and V 7 bases, and 7 bases lay outside the gene matches. The chain's CDR3 is CASTGTGGLGETQYF. In DNA form, the CDR3 reads TGTGCCAGTACCGGGACAGGGGGCTTAGGAGAGACCCAGTACTTC.

A few counts support this clone. The J gene is TRBJ2-7, the V gene TRBV5-1; maybe TRBD2 (5 bases). The CDR3 spans 12 residues. Germline V lookup: CDR1 SGHRS, CDR2 YFSETQ. Trimming took 4 bases from V and 3 from J, leaving 8 bases between them. The CDR3 sequence is CASSAEDYEQYF. As DNA, the CDR3 is TGCGCCAGCAGCGCGGAGGACTACGAGCAGTACTTC.